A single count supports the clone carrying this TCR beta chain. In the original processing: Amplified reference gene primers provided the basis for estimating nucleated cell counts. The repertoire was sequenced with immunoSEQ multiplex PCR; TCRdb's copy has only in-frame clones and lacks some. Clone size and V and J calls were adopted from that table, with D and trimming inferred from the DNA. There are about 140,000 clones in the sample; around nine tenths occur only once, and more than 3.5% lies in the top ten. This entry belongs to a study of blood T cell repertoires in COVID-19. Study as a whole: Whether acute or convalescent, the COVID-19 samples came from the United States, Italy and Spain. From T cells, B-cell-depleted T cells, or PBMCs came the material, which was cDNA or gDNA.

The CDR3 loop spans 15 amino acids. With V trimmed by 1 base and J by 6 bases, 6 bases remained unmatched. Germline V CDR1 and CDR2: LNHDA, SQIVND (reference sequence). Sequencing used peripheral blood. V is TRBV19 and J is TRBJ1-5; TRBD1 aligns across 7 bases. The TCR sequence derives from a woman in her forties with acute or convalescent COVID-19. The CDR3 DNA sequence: TGTGCCAGTAGTATAGTAAGGGGGCGGGGTCAGCCCCAGCATTTT. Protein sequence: CASSIVRGRGQPQHF.